This T cell receptor beta chain was observed in a study of blood T cell repertoires in COVID-19. Across the whole study: The United States, Italy and Spain were the sources of the acute and convalescent COVID-19 samples.

The method was immunoSEQ multiplex PCR; TCRdb's version includes in-frame clones alone and lacks a portion of them. The sample yields 200,000 to 250,000 clones, roughly 84% seen once. The germline gives CDR1 KGHDR, CDR2 SFDVKD. The CDR3 extends over 16 amino acids. The V and J ends lost 3 bases and 1 base respectively, with 11 bases between them. The sequencing input was peripheral blood. This chain joins TRBV24-1 and TRBJ2-2, with TRBD2 as a possible D gene (5 bases). This sequence originates from a woman aged 45-60 years with acute or convalescent COVID-19. As DNA, the CDR3 is TGTGCCACCAGTGATGATGGGAGAGTGAACACCGGGGAGCTGTTTTTT. This encodes CATSDDGRVNTGELFF.